The clone carrying this T cell receptor beta chain was recorded at least ten times. Unique molecular identifiers tagged the TCRbeta library. TCRdb analysed the PCR reads with MiXCR anew, one entry per CDR3 protein. The table shows about 92,000 distinct CDR3 sequences, with more than 10% occurring only once. CDR1 and CDR2 from the germline V gene are SGHDT and YYEEEE. V was cut by 1 base and J by 0 bases, with 10 bases left in between. The CDR3 covers 16 residues. This entry is derived from a study of T-cell reconstitution after alpha-beta-depleted transplantation in children. This specimen consisted of PBMCs from the stem cell graft donor, obtained from the stem cell graft. This TCR was recovered from a human donor who donated a stem cell graft to a child with inherited bone marrow failure. V gene TRBV5-6 combines with J gene TRBJ2-2, with D unresolved. CDR3 sequence: CASSLKTTSNTGELFF. The DNA for the CDR3 is TGTGCCAGCAGCTTGAAGACAACCTCGAACACCGGGGAGCTGTTTTTT.